The rows below give T cell receptor beta chains drawn from one sample of a study of technical replicates of blood from several donors. The data were produced by immunoSEQ multiplex PCR, yet TCRdb's version contains in-frame clones alone and is incomplete. This sample has 80,000 or so clones, with approximately 78% found just once. Specimen: PBMCs. Receptors originate from a human donor in good health. Some clones in this sample may be carry-over from other donors' samples. Each CDR3 is given with its conserved first and last residue. A D gene is named only where the DNA matches it firmly. The size of a clone is reported for some rows only, either as once, few or many, or as a class for expanded clones.

TRBV6-5,NA,NA,TRBJ2-7,CASSPGAMSYEQYF,TGTGCCAGCAGCCCTGGGGCCATGTCCTACGAGCAGTACTTC
TRBV7-2,NA,NA,TRBJ2-3,CASSLGRSADTQYF,TGTGCCAGCAGCTTAGGTAGGAGTGCAGATACGCAGTATTTT
TRBV15,NA,NA,TRBJ2-7,CATSRDYGGVHEQYF,TGTGCCACCAGCAGAGATTACGGGGGAGTCCACGAGCAGTACTTC
TRBV7-9,TRBD1,NA,TRBJ2-7,CASTPTGTSYEQYF,TGTGCCAGCACTCCGACAGGGACGTCCTACGAGCAGTACTTC
TRBV7-9,TRBD1,NA,TRBJ2-4,CASSAEGTGAKNIQYF,TGTGCCAGCAGCGCCGAGGGGACAGGGGCCAAAAACATTCAGTACTTC
TRBV7-8,NA,few,TRBJ1-2,CASSLDRVGYTF,TGTGCCAGCAGCTTGGACAGAGTCGGCTACACCTTC
TRBV29-1,NA,NA,TRBJ2-5,CSVEQQETQYF,TGCAGCGTTGAACAGCAAGAGACCCAGTACTTC
TRBV19,TRBD2,NA,TRBJ2-7,CASSTWTSGRYEQYF,TGTGCCAGTAGTACCTGGACTAGCGGGAGGTACGAGCAGTACTTC
TRBV5-1,NA,NA,TRBJ1-1,CASSLGPDREAFF,TGCGCCAGCAGCTTGGGCCCAGACAGGGAAGCTTTCTTT
TRBV7-2,TRBD1,NA,TRBJ2-6,CASSPRPGQGYSGANVLTF,TGTGCCAGCAGCCCTCGTCCGGGACAGGGGTACTCTGGGGCCAACGTCCTGACTTTC
TRBV5-8,TRBD1,NA,TRBJ1-1,CASSLGEGQGNTEAFF,TGTGCCAGCAGCTTGGGGGAGGGACAGGGGAACACTGAAGCTTTCTTT
TRBV7-2,NA,NA,TRBJ2-7,CASSLVFSGYEQYF,TGTGCCAGCAGCTTAGTTTTTAGCGGCTACGAGCAGTACTTC
TRBV2,NA,NA,TRBJ2-2,CASRGQAIRTGELFF,TGTGCCAGCAGGGGGCAGGCCATCAGAACCGGGGAGCTGTTTTTT
TRBV19,NA,NA,TRBJ1-1,CASSISVNTEAFF,TGTGCCAGTAGTATCTCAGTGAACACTGAAGCTTTCTTT
TRBV19,TRBD1,NA,TRBJ1-1,CASSSRTGGEAFF,TGTGCCAGTAGTAGCAGGACAGGGGGTGAAGCTTTCTTT
TRBV29-1,NA,many,TRBJ1-2,CSVEEDTVYGYTF,TGCAGCGTTGAAGAGGACACGGTTTACGGCTACACCTTC
TRBV7-9,TRBD1,NA,TRBJ2-3,CASRHTGGPSDTQYF,TGTGCCAGCAGACACACAGGGGGCCCCTCAGATACGCAGTATTTT
TRBV5-4,NA,NA,TRBJ2-3,CASRPGGQSTDTQYF,TGTGCCAGCAGGCCTGGAGGGCAGTCCACAGATACGCAGTATTTT
TRBV5-1,NA,NA,TRBJ1-4,CASSPETGWSEKLFF,TGCGCCAGCAGCCCCGAGACGGGGTGGAGTGAAAAACTGTTTTTT
TRBV4-2,TRBD1,few,TRBJ2-7,CASSLGQGSPYEQYF,TGTGCCAGCAGCCTGGGACAGGGCTCACCCTACGAGCAGTACTTC
TRBV21-1,NA,NA,TRBJ2-3,CASSNGTGLSTDTQYF,TGTGCCAGCAGCAATGGGACAGGTCTGAGCACAGATACGCAGTATTTT
TRBV6-5,TRBD2,NA,TRBJ2-3,CASRERGGRTDTQYF,TGTGCCAGCAGAGAGCGGGGGGGCCGCACAGATACGCAGTATTTT
TRBV10-3,TRBD1,medium-sized,TRBJ2-7,CAIGDRELYEQYF,TGTGCCATCGGAGACAGGGAACTCTACGAGCAGTACTTC
TRBV7-6,TRBD1,NA,TRBJ1-1,CASSQGQGALTEAFF,TGTGCCAGCAGCCAAGGACAGGGGGCGTTAACTGAAGCTTTCTTT
TRBV7-8,TRBD2,NA,TRBJ2-7,CASSLGRAYEQYF,TGTGCCAGCAGCCTTGGGAGGGCTTACGAGCAGTACTTC
TRBV25-1,NA,NA,TRBJ1-6,CASSEYGGAYNSPLHF,TGTGCCAGCAGTGAATACGGGGGGGCCTATAATTCACCCCTCCACTTT
TRBV9,TRBD1,NA,TRBJ1-3,CASSVTQGASGNTIYF,TGTGCCAGCAGCGTAACACAGGGGGCTTCTGGAAACACCATATATTTT
TRBV11-2,TRBD2,NA,TRBJ2-2,CASRRSGMGGELFF,TGTGCCAGCAGACGTAGCGGGATGGGCGGGGAGCTGTTTTTT
TRBV30,NA,NA,TRBJ1-1,CAWSVEISTEAFF,TGTGCCTGGAGTGTGGAGATATCTACTGAAGCTTTCTTT
TRBV5-4,TRBD2,NA,TRBJ2-2,CASNQAGANTGELFF,TGTGCCAGCAACCAAGCGGGAGCAAACACCGGGGAGCTGTTTTTT
TRBV7-2,NA,NA,TRBJ1-1,CASSLLRGTEAFF,TGTGCCAGCAGCTTACTAAGGGGCACTGAAGCTTTCTTT
TRBV7-3,TRBD1,medium-sized,TRBJ1-2,CASSSTGSPYGYTF,TGTGCCAGCAGCTCGACAGGGTCCCCGTATGGCTACACCTTC
TRBV2,TRBD1,once,TRBJ1-2,CASSRETGGYGYTF,TGTGCCAGCAGTCGGGAGACAGGGGGTTATGGCTACACCTTC
TRBV30,NA,NA,TRBJ2-7,CAWSHRDHEQYF,TGTGCCTGGAGTCACAGGGACCACGAGCAGTACTTC
TRBV10-3,NA,NA,TRBJ1-2,CAISEPRRDEGGYTF,TGTGCCATCAGTGAGCCCCGGAGAGACGAAGGCGGCTACACCTTC
TRBV6-5,NA,NA,TRBJ1-6,CASSYSPGNSPLHF,TGTGCCAGCAGTTACTCTCCCGGGAATTCACCCCTCCACTTT
TRBV2,TRBD1,NA,TRBJ1-6,CASSEYRGFSPLHF,TGTGCCAGCAGTGAATACAGGGGGTTTTCACCCCTCCACTTT
TRBV7-3,TRBD1,NA,TRBJ1-5,CASSLSGGFNQPQHF,TGTGCCAGCAGCTTGTCAGGGGGCTTCAATCAGCCCCAGCATTTT
TRBV13,TRBD2,NA,TRBJ2-1,CASSPEEASGPNEQFF,TGTGCCAGCAGCCCAGAAGAGGCTAGCGGACCCAATGAGCAGTTCTTC
TRBV30,NA,NA,TRBJ2-7,CAWSLVSGEQYF,TGTGCCTGGAGTCTAGTATCGGGAGAGCAGTACTTC
TRBV11-3,NA,NA,TRBJ2-1,CASSLGTGIYEQFF,TGTGCCAGCAGCTTAGGTACGGGGATTTATGAGCAGTTCTTC